This TCR beta chain was identified during a study of OX40 agonist ivuxolimab in advanced cancers. General observations from the study: Doses of 0.1 to 3.0 mg/kg were accompanied by clonal expansion of CD4+ and CD8+ blood T cells by week 6.

V shed 3 bases and J 5 bases; nucleotides not matched to a gene: 15. This CDR3 has 18 amino acids. Germline CDR1 SGHAT, CDR2 FQNNGV. As for this clone: The target antigen is unknown.

The study sampled blood at baseline, cycle 4 day 1, and cycle 7 day 1. This table comes from immunoSEQ multiplex PCR, and its TCRdb copy is limited to in-frame clones, with some not included. Of about 82,000 clones listed, roughly 85% are singletons. The TCR was taken from an adult with an advanced solid tumor such as melanoma, head and neck, liver or kidney cancer. The starting material was CD4+ or CD8+ T cells sorted from blood, obtained in a trial of the OX40 agonist ivuxolimab. The rearrangement links TRBV11-2 to TRBJ2-2; 7 bases align to TRBD1. The CDR3 nucleotides read TGTGCCAGCAGCTTTTATAACAGGGGAAGTGGTAGAACCGGGGAGCTGTTTTTT. It codes for CASSFYNRGSGRTGELFF. Supplemented by reference TRBV11-2 and TRBJ2-2, the full variable domain reads EAGVAQSPRYKIIEKRQSVAFWCNPISGHATLYWYQQILGQGPKLLIQFQNNGVVDDSQLPKDRFSAERLKGVDSTLKIQPAKLEDSAVYLCASSFYNRGSGRTGELFFGEGSRLTVL.